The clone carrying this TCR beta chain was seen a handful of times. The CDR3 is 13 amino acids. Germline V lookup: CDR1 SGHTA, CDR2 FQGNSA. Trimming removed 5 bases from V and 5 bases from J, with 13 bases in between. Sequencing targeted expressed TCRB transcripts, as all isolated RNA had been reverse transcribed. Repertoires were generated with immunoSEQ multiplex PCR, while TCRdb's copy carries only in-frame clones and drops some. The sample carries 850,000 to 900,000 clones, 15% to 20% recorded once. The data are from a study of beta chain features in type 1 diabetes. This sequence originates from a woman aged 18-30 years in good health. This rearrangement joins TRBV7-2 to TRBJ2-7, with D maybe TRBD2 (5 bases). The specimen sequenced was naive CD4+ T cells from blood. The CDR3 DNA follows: TGTGCCAGCAGCCCTCGTGTCGGGGACGAGCAGTACTTC. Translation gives CASSPRVGDEQYF.